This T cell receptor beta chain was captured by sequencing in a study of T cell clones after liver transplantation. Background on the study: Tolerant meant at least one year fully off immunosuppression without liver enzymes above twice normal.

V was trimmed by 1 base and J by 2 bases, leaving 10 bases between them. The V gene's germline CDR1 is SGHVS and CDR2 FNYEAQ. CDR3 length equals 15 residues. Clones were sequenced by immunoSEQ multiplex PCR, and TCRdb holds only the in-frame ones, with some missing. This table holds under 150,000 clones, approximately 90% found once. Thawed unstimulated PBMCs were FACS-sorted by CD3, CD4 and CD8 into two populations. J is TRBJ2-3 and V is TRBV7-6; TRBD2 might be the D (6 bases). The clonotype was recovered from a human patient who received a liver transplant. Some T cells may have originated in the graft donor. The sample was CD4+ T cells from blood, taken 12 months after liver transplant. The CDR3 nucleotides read TGTGCCAGCAGCTTAGTCGGGAGTCCCACAGATACGCAGTATTTT. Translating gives CASSLVGSPTDTQYF.